What follows are 9 T cell receptor beta chains derived from one specimen sequenced in a study of spatial heterogeneity in lung cancer. The time point here: blood at routine non-recurrence follow-up after resection. TCRdb reprocessed the 5' RACE reads via MiXCR and lists one record per CDR3 protein. This sample has just under 45,000 distinct CDR3 sequences, with more than 20% found just once. The material sequenced was PBMCs, taken at follow-up. Source of these receptors: a female donor with early-stage non-small cell lung cancer.

The V and J genes are TRBV20-1 and TRBJ2-1, with 7 nucleotides matching TRBD2. Germline-derived CDR1 and CDR2 are DFQATT and SNEGSKA (reference sequence). The length of the CDR3 is 15 residues. Trimming took 5 bases from V and 5 from J; bases not matched to a gene: 12. CDR3 protein: CSAQDLAGTDNEQFF. CDR3 DNA: TGCAGTGCTCAAGATTTAGCGGGTACCGACAATGAGCAGTTCTTC.

This clonotype was recorded at least ten times. The gene calls are TRBV10-3 and TRBJ2-4; weak D call: TRBD2 (5 bases). Germline-derived CDR1 and CDR2 are ENHRY and SYGVKD. The CDR3 is made up of 15 amino acids. V was trimmed by 4 bases and J by 5 bases, leaving 15 bases between them. The CDR3: CAISGSGSRENIQYF. In nucleotides, the CDR3 is TGTGCCATCAGTGGTTCGGGATCACGGGAAAACATTCAGTACTTC.

This clonotype was detected ten times or more. This sequence joins TRBV5-1 and TRBJ1-4; D call uncertain. Looked up from germline, CDR1 is SGHRS and CDR2 is YFSETQ. The CDR3 runs 15 residues. V lost 6 bases and J lost 0, with 12 bases in between. CDR3 in DNA: TGCGCCAGCACCACCTTCGACGCAACTAATGAAAAACTGTTTTTT. This sequence encodes CASTTFDATNEKLFF.

This chain joins TRBV3-1 and TRBJ2-3; D remains unclear. The V gene lost 5 bases and the J gene lost 4 bases, with 7 bases spanning the gap. Germline lookup yields CDR1 LGHDT and CDR2 YNNKEL (reference sequence). The CDR3 covers 12 residues. The CDR3 sequence: CASSKASDTQYF. The DNA for the CDR3 is TGTGCCAGCAGCAAAGCCTCAGATACGCAGTATTTT.

This clonotype was seen once. The V call is TRBV7-2, the J call TRBJ2-5, with a weak D call TRBD2 (6 bases). Germline V lookup: CDR1 SGHTA, CDR2 FQGNSA. V was clipped by 6 bases and J by 3 bases, with 11 bases between them. The CDR3 consists of 13 residues. Here the CDR3 DNA reads TGTGCCAGCAGGTTGTGGGGGGAAGAGACCCAGTACTTC. The encoded protein is CASRLWGEETQYF.

This clonotype was counted between two and nine times. The CDR3 loop is CASSLMTGEETQYF. In DNA, the CDR3 is TGTGCCAGCAGCTTAATGACGGGGGAGGAGACCCAGTACTTC. V gene TRBV7-9 combines with J gene TRBJ2-5; D possibly corresponds to TRBD2 (6 bases). This CDR3 has 14 residues. V was clipped by 2 bases and J by 5 bases, with 12 bases between them. Germline CDR1 reads SEHNR; CDR2 reads FQNEAQ (reference sequence).

The table lists this clonotype with a few counts. This sequence joins TRBV20-1 and TRBJ2-7; TRBD1 matches at 8 bases. V was clipped by 2 bases and J by 6 bases; unmatched bases: 6. Germline V gene data show CDR1 as DFQATT and CDR2 as SNEGSKA (reference sequence). CDR3 length: 13 amino acids. In DNA, the CDR3 is TGCAGTGCTAGAAGCGACAGGGGCTCCGAGCAGTACTTC. Translation gives CSARSDRGSEQYF.

The V and J genes are TRBV20-1 and TRBJ1-2; D not resolved. The CDR3 length is 14 residues. Germline values: CDR1 DFQATT, CDR2 SNEGSKA (reference sequence). The V end was cut by 0 bases, the J end by 3 bases, with 11 bases between. The CDR3 nucleotides are TGCAGTGCTAGAGATCCAGGCCGAGACTATGGCTACACCTTC. Translating gives CSARDPGRDYGYTF.

CDR3 in amino acids: CASSPDCSGTGELFF. In nucleotides, the CDR3 is TGCGCCAGCAGCCCGGACTGCTCGGGGACCGGGGAGCTGTTTTTT. The J gene is TRBJ2-2, the V gene TRBV10-1; tentatively, D is TRBD2 (5 bases). Trimming removed 6 bases at V and 5 bases at J, with 16 bases between. The CDR3 contains 15 residues. Germline values: CDR1 WNHNN, CDR2 SYGVQD (reference sequence).